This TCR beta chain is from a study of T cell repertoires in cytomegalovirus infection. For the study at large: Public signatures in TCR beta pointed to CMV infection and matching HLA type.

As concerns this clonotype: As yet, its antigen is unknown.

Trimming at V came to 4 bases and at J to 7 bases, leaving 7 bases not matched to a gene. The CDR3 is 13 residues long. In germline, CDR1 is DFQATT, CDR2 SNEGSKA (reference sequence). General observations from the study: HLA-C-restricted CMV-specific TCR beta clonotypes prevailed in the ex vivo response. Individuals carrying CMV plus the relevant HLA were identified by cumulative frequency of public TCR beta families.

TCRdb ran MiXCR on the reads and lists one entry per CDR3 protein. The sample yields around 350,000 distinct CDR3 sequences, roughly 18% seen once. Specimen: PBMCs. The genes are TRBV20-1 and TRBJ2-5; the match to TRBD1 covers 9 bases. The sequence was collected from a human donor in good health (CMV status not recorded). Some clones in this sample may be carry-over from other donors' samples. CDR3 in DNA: TGCAGTGCTAACGCCGGACAGGGGATGACCCAGTACTTC. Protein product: CSANAGQGMTQYF.